The T cell receptor beta chain under discussion was sequenced for a study of blood T cell repertoires in COVID-19. On the study more broadly: Acute and convalescent COVID-19 specimens originated in the United States, Italy and Spain.

As originally analysed: Reference gene primer amplification yielded estimated nucleated cell counts. TCRdb's table, derived via immunoSEQ multiplex PCR, lists solely in-frame clones and lacks some. The V and J calls and the clone size are those of that table, but D and trimming were determined from the DNA. This sample has under 200,000 clones, with about 85% found just once. V shed 3 bases and J 6 bases; nucleotides not matched to a gene: 7. This CDR3 is 14 amino acids long. Germline V gene sequence: CDR1 SGHRS, CDR2 YFSETQ. Sequencing was carried out using peripheral blood. The chain employs TRBV5-1 and TRBJ1-2; 8 bases are a match to TRBD1. The TCR originated in a woman older than 75 with acute or convalescent COVID-19. The chain's CDR3 is CASSWRGQGNGYTF. The CDR3 DNA reads as TGCGCCAGCAGCTGGAGAGGACAGGGTAATGGCTACACCTTC. The full variable domain, with the rest looked up from reference TRBV5-1 and TRBJ1-2, is KAGVTQTPRYLIKTRGQQVTLSCSPISGHRSVSWYQQTPGQGLQFLFEYFSETQRNKGNFPGRFSGRQFSNSRSEMNVSTLELGDSALYLCASSWRGQGNGYTFGSGTRLTVV.